What follows is one TCR beta chain and its context. Clones were sequenced by immunoSEQ multiplex PCR, and TCRdb holds only the in-frame ones, with some missing. The repertoire includes fewer than 300,000 clones, approximately 92% of them detected once, and roughly 1.1% sits in the top ten. This sample is part of a study of blood T cell repertoires in COVID-19. Study background: Samples came from the United States, Italy and Spain, spanning acute and convalescent COVID-19.

The CDR3 extends over 16 amino acids. Germline V lookup: CDR1 SGHRS, CDR2 YFSETQ. V lost 6 bases, J lost 0 bases, and 17 bases lay in between. The sequenced sample was PBMCs or T cells enriched from blood (not recorded which). The chain has TRBV5-1 and TRBJ2-3, with a tentative D call TRBD2 (6 bases). This sequence was found in a woman in her twenties or thirties who had recovered from COVID-19. The CDR3 protein is CASTRGITPSTDTQYF. CDR3 in DNA: TGCGCCAGCACTCGCGGGATTACCCCTAGCACAGATACGCAGTATTTT.